The source of this TCR beta chain is a study of T cell repertoires in cytomegalovirus infection. Study-wide context: Well-studied HLA-B-restricted CMV epitopes were used in the study alongside recently identified HLA-C-restricted ones. Public TCR beta signature analysis indicated the presence of both CMV infection and matching HLA type. Regarding the study as a whole: Individuals carrying CMV plus the relevant HLA were identified by cumulative frequency of public TCR beta families. The ex vivo response showed dominance by HLA-C-restricted CMV-specific TCR beta clonotypes.

TCRdb used MiXCR to reprocess the reads, holding one entry per CDR3 protein. The table records 600,000 to 700,000 distinct CDR3 sequences, around a third of them present only once. This clonotype was detected only a few times. Its specificity is not known. V lost 8 bases and J lost 1, with 14 bases in between. This CDR3 is 14 amino acids long. This sequence originates from a human donor in good health (CMV status not recorded). Some clones in this sample may be carry-over from other donors' samples. The sample in question was cultured PBMCs, obtained from culture after CMV antigen stimulation. This chain uses TRBV12-3 or TRBV12-4 with TRBJ1-1; D remains ambiguous. Here the CDR3 reads CASLLTAGNTEAFF. The CDR3 nucleotides read TGTGCCAGCTTACTCACGGCAGGGAACACTGAAGCTTTCTTT.